This T cell receptor beta chain was documented in a study of T cells in women clearing cervical HPV infection. The V and J ends lost 4 bases and 0 bases respectively, with 14 bases between them. This CDR3 comprises 15 residues. CDR1 is SQVTM and CDR2 is ANQGSEA in the germline V gene. As regards this clone: The missing CDR3 end, 3 residues past where the read stops, is filled in from the germline J gene.

Average input was around 1,200 ng genomic DNA for immunoSEQ TCR beta CDR3 amplification. Sequenced by immunoSEQ multiplex PCR; TCRdb stores in-frame clones only, minus some. The sample has tens of thousands of clones; the top ten hold about 7.2%. The rearrangement uses TRBV29-1 and TRBJ2-3; D gene uncertain. This clonotype originated in a woman between 18 and 70 years old with a cervical HPV16 infection that either progressed to CIN3+ or cleared (not recorded which). Sequenced material: blood buffy coat. Incomplete CDR3 DNA: TGCAGCGTTGGATTGGTACAACCTAGCACAGATACG. Residues: CSVGLVQPSTDT. The whole CDR3 protein reads CSVGLVQPSTDTQYF.